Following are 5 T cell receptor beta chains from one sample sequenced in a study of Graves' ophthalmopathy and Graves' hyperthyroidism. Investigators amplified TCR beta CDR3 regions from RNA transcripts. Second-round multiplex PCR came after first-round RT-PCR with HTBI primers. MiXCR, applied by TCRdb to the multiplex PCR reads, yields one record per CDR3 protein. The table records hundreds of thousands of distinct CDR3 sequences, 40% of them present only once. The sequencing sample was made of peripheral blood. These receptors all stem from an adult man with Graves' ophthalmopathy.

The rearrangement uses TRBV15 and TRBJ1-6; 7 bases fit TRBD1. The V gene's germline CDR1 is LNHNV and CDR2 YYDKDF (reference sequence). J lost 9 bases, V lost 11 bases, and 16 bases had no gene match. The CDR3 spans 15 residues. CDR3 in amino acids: CAWSAGDSLASPLHF. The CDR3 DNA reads TGTGCCTGGAGCGCCGGGGACAGCTTAGCTTCACCCCTCCACTTT.

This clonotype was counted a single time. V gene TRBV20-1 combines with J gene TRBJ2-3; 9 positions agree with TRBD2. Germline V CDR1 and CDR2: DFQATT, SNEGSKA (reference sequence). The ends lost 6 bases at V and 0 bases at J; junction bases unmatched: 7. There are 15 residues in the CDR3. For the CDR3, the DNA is TGCAGTGCCGCGGGGGGGCGGCCTAGCACAGATACGCAGTATTTT. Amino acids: CSAAGGRPSTDTQYF.

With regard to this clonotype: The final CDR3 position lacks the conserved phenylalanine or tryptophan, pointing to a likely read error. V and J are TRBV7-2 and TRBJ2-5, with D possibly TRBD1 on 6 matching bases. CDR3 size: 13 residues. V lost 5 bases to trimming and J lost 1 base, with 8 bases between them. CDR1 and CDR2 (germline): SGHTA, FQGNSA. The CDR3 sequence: CASSGTSQETQYL. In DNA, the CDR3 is TGTGCCAGCAGCGGGACAAGCCAAGAGACCCAGTACCTC.

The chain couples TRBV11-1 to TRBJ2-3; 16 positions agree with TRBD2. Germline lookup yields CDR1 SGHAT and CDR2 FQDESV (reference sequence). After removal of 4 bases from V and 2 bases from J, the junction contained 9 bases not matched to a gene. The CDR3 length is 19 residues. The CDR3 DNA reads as TGTGCCAGCAGCTCCATTCCCGGGACTAGCGGGAGGGACACAGATACGCAGTATTTT. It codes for CASSSIPGTSGRDTDTQYF.

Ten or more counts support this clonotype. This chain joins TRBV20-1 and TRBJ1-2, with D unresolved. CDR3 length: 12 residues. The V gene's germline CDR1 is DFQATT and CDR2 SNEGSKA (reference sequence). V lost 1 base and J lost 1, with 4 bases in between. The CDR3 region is CSARGVNYGYTF. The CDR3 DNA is TGCAGTGCTAGAGGGGTTAACTATGGCTACACCTTC.